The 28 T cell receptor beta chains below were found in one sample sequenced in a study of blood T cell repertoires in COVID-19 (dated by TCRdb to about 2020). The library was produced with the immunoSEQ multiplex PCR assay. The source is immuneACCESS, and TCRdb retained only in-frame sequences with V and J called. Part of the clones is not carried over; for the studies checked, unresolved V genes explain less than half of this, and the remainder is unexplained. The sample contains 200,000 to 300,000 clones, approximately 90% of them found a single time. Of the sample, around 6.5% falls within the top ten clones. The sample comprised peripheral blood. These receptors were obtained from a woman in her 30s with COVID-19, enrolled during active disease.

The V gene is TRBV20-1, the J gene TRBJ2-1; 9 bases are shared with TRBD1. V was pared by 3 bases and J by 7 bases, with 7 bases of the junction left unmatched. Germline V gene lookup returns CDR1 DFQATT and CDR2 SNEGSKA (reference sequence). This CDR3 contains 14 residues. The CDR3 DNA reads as TGCAGTGCTAGTAGGGGACAGGGTGCGAATGAGCAGTTCTTC. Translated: CSASRGQGANEQFF.

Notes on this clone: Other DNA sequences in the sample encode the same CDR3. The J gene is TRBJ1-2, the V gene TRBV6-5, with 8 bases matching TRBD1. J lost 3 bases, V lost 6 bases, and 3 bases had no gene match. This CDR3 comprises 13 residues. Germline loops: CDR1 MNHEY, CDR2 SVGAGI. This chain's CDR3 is CASSLTGDYGYTF. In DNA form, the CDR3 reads TGTGCCAGCAGCCTGACAGGGGACTATGGCTACACCTTC.

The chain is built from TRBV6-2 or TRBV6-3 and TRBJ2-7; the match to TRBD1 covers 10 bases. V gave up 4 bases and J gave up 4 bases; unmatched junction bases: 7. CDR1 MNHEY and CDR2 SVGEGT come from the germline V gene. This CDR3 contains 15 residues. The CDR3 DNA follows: TGTGCCAGCAGTTCACCGACAGGGGGCTTATACGAGCAGTACGTC. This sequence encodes CASSSPTGGLYEQYV.

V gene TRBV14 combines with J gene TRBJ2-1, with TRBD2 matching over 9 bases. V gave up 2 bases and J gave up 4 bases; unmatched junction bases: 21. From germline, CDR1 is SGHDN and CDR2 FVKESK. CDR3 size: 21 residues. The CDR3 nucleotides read TGTGCCAGCAGCCAACCTAATCTACGGTGGCGGGGGGGCTCGTGGTACAATGAGCAGTTCTTC. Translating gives CASSQPNLRWRGGSWYNEQFF.

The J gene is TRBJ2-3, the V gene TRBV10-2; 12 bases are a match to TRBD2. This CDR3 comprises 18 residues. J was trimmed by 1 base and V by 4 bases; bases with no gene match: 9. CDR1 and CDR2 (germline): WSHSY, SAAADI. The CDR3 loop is CASSGLAGEVVGTDTQYF. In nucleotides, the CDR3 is TGCGCCAGCAGTGGACTAGCGGGAGAAGTTGTCGGCACAGATACGCAGTATTTT.

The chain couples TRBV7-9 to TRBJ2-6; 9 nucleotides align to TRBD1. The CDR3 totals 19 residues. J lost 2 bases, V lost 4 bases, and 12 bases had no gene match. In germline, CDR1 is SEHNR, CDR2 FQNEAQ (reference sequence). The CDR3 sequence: CASSSGDGTGTAGANVLTF. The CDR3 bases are TGTGCCAGCAGCTCCGGGGACGGGACAGGGACAGCTGGGGCCAACGTCCTGACTTTC.

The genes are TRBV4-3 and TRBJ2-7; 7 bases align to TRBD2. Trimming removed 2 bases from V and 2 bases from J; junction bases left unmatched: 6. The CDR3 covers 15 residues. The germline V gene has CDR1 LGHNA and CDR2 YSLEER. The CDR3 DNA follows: TGCGCCAGCAGCCAAAGACTAGCCCGGACCTACGAGCAGTACTTC. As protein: CASSQRLARTYEQYF.

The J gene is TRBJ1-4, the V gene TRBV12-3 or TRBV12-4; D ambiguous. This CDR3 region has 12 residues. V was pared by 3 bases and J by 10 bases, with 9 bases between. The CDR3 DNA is TGTGCCAGCAGTTTCGGTGAGGGAAAACTGTTTTTT. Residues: CASSFGEGKLFF.

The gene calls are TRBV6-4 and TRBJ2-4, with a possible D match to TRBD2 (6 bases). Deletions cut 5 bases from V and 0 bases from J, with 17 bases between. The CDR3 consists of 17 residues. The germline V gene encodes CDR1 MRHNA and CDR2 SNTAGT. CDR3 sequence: CASSKKRRGLAKNIQYF. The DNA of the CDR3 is TGTGCCAGCAGTAAAAAACGGAGGGGTTTAGCCAAAAACATTCAGTACTTC.

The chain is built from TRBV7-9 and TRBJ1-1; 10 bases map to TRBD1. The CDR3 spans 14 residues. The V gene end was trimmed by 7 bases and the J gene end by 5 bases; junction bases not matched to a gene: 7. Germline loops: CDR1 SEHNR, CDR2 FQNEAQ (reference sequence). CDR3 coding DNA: TGTGCCAGCACCAGACAGGGGGCGAGTACTGAAGCTTTCTTT. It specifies CASTRQGASTEAFF.

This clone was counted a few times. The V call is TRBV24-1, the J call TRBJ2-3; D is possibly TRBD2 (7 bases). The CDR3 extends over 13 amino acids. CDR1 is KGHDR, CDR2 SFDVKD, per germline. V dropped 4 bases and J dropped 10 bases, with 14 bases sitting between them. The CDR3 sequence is CATSEIQGGAQYF. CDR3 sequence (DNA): TGTGCCACCAGTGAAATACAGGGAGGGGCGCAGTATTTT.

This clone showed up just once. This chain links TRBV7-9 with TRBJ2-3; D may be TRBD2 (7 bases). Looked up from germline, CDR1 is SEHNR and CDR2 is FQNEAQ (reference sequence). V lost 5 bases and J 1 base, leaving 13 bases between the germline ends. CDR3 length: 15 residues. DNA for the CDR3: TGTGCCAGCAGCCCAGGGGCGGGGGGCACAGATACGCAGTATTTT. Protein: CASSPGAGGTDTQYF.

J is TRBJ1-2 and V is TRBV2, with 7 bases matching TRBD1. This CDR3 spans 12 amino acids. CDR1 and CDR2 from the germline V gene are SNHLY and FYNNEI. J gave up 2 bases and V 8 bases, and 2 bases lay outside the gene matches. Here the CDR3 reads CASVQGNYGYTF. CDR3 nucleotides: TGTGCCAGCGTACAGGGGAACTATGGCTACACCTTC.

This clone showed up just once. DNA for the CDR3: TGTGCCACCAGTGATTCAAGGACGACGGGGGAGGAGACCCAGTACTTC. Amino acid sequence: CATSDSRTTGEETQYF. This chain uses TRBV24-1 with TRBJ2-5; a possible D gene is TRBD2 (6 bases). Trimming took off 2 bases at V and 5 bases at J, with 17 bases between the two ends. Germline V gives CDR1 KGHDR, CDR2 SFDVKD. The CDR3 is 16 residues long.

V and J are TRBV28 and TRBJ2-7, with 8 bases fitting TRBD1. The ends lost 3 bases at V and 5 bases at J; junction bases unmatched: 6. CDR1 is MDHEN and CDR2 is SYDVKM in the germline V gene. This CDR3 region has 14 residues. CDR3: CASSLRTGSDEQYF. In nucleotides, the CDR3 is TGTGCCAGCAGTTTGCGGACAGGGAGCGACGAGCAGTACTTC.

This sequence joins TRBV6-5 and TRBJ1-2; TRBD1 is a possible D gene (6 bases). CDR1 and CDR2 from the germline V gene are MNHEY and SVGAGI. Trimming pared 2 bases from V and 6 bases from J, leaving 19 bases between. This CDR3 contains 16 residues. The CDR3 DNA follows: TGTGCCAGCAGTTACACTTACAGGGTTGGGGGCGATGGCTACACCTTC. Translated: CASSYTYRVGGDGYTF.

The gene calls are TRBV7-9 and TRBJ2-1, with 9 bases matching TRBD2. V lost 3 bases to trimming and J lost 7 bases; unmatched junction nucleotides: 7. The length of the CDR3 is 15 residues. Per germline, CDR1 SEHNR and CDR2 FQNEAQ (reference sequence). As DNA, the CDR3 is TGTGCCAGCAGCTTCTGGCGGGAGGGCCAAAATGAGCAGTTCTTC. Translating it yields CASSFWREGQNEQFF.

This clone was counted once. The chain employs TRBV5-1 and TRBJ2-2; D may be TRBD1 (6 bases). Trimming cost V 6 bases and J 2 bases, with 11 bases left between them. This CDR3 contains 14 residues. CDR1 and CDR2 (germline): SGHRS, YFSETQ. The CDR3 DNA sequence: TGCGCCAGCAAAGGGACAACCAACACCGGGGAGCTGTTTTTT. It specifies CASKGTTNTGELFF.

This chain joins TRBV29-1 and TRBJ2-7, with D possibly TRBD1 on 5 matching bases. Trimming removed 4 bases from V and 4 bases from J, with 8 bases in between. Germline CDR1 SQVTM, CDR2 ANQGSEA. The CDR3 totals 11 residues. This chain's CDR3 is CSVGKGYEQYF. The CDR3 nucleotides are TGCAGCGTTGGAAAGGGGTACGAGCAGTACTTC.

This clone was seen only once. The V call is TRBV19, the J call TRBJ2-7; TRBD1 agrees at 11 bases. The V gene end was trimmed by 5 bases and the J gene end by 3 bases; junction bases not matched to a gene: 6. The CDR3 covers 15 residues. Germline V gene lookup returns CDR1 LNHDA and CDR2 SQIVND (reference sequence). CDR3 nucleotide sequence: TGTGCCAGTAGTGTGGGGACAGGGGGACTCTACGAGCAGTACGTC. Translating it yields CASSVGTGGLYEQYV.

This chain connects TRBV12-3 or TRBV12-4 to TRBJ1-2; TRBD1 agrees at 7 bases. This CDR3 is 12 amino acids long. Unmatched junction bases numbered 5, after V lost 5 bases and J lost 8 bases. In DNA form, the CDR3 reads TGTGCCAGCAGTCAACAGGGGATAGGCTACACCTTC. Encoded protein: CASSQQGIGYTF.

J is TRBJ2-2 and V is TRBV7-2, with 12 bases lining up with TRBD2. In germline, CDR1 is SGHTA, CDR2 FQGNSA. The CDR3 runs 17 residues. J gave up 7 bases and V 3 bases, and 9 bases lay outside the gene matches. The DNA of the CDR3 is TGTGCCAGCAGCTTGGAAGGACTAGCGGGATTGGTCGGGGAGCTGTTTTTT. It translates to CASSLEGLAGLVGELFF.

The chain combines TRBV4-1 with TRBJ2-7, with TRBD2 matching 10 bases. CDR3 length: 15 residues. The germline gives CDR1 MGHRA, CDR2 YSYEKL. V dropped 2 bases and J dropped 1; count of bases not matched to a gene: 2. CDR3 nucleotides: TGCGCCAGCAGCCAAAGCGGGGGGGGATCCTACGAGCAGTACTTC. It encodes CASSQSGGGSYEQYF.

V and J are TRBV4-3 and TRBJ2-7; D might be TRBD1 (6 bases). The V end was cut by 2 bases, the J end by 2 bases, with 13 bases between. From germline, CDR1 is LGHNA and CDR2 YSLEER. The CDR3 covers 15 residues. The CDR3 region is CASSQLLGQPYEQYF. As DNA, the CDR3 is TGCGCCAGCAGCCAATTATTAGGACAGCCCTACGAGCAGTACTTC.

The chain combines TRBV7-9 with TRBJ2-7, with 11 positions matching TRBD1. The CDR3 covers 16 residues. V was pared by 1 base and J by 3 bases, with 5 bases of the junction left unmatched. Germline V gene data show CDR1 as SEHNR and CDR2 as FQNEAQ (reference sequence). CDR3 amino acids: CASSLEGQGGYYEQYF. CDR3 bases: TGTGCCAGCAGCTTAGAGGGACAGGGGGGCTACTACGAGCAGTACTTC.

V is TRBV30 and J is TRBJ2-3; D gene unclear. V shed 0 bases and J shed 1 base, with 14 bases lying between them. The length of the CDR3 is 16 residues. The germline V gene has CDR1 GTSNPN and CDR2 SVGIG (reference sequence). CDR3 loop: CAWSVQRGARTDTQYF. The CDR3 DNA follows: TGTGCCTGGAGTGTACAACGCGGAGCCCGCACAGATACGCAGTATTTT.

CDR3 DNA: TGCGCCAGCACCATTGGAGGGAACAGCGCTACTGAAGCTTTCTTT. Translation gives CASTIGGNSATEAFF. V usage is TRBV5-1 and J usage is TRBJ1-1; no clear D gene. Trimming removed 6 bases at V and 5 bases at J, with 20 bases between. Germline V gives CDR1 SGHRS, CDR2 YFSETQ. This CDR3 comprises 15 residues. The whole variable domain, filled in from reference TRBV5-1 and TRBJ1-1, reads KAGVTQTPRYLIKTRGQQVTLSCSPISGHRSVSWYQQTPGQGLQFLFEYFSETQRNKGNFPGRFSGRQFSNSRSEMNVSTLELGDSALYLCASTIGGNSATEAFFGQGTRLTVV.

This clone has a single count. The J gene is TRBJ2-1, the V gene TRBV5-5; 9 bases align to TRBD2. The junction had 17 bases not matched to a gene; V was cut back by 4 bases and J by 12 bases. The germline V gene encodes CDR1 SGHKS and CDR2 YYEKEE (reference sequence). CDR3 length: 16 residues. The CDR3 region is CASSQASGGLYVRQFF. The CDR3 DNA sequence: TGTGCCAGCAGCCAGGCGAGCGGGGGGCTGTACGTAAGGCAGTTCTTC.